Listed below are T cell receptor beta chains from one sample, sequenced in a study of blood T cell repertoires in COVID-19. TCRdb's table, derived via immunoSEQ multiplex PCR, lists solely in-frame clones and lacks some. The table includes some 220,000 clones, almost 85% detected once. The sequenced sample consisted of peripheral blood. The receptors derive from a woman aged 70-85 years with COVID-19, enrolled during active disease. Both conserved end residues are trimmed from each CDR3. D genes are given only for firm matches.

TRBV7-3,-,TRBJ2-5,ASSLTGTLETQY
TRBV21-1,-,TRBJ2-7,ASSTPGQGHYEQY
TRBV9,TRBD2,TRBJ2-1,ASSVESGGGGEQF
TRBV15,-,TRBJ1-2,ATSRDGFSDSISYGYT
TRBV2,TRBD2,TRBJ2-3,ASTPEAAGGLSTDTQY
TRBV27,TRBD1,TRBJ1-6,ASSSRDRNSPLH
TRBV18,TRBD2,TRBJ2-3,ASSPAGGPADTQY
TRBV6-5,-,TRBJ1-3,ASSSTANSGNTIY
TRBV6-2/TRBV6-3,-,TRBJ1-2,ASSYSGRTGYGYT
TRBV4-3,-,TRBJ1-5,ASSQDRMAPQH
TRBV4-3,-,TRBJ1-2,ASSQDSRGYGYT
TRBV19,-,TRBJ1-2,ASSRQTANYGYT
TRBV24-1,TRBD1,TRBJ2-5,ATSAGGGTGGEETQY
TRBV6-1,-,TRBJ1-4,ASSEEEGSATNEKLF
TRBV19,TRBD2,TRBJ2-7,ASSPRGRAEQY
TRBV2,-,TRBJ1-1,ASSTQVPPNTEAF
TRBV25-1,-,TRBJ1-2,ASSEYGDYGYT
TRBV10-3,-,TRBJ1-1,AISPLRNTEAF
TRBV15,TRBD1,TRBJ1-2,ATSRDRGRFA
TRBV19,TRBD1,TRBJ1-6,AGGTGYYNSPLH
TRBV5-4,TRBD1,TRBJ1-1,ASSSGTVSNTEAF
TRBV25-1,TRBD1,TRBJ1-1,ASSETTGGRNTEAF
TRBV28,-,TRBJ1-2,ASSPQTGFGYT
TRBV10-3,-,TRBJ1-2,AISDQGHSPNPYGYT
TRBV10-3,TRBD1,TRBJ2-3,AISQDRATDTQY
TRBV11-3,TRBD1,TRBJ1-1,ASSLAGQVIEAF
TRBV10-3,TRBD1,TRBJ2-2,AISRGQTNTGELF
TRBV6-5,-,TRBJ1-1,ASSLLSNTEAF
TRBV7-2,TRBD2,TRBJ2-5,ASSTGTSGRPAEETQY
TRBV7-3,TRBD2,TRBJ2-3,ASSLGFGGASTDTQY
TRBV11-2,-,TRBJ2-1,ASSPGAPYKDRGPNEQF
TRBV4-2,-,TRBJ2-3,ASSQGPASYTDTQY
TRBV19,TRBD1,TRBJ1-3,ASSEQGTSGNTIY